This TCR beta chain is drawn from a study of tumor-infiltrating lymphocytes in primary liver carcinoma. Across the study: All patients, whether men or women, fell within 30 to 69 years of age.

RNA and DNA were co-extracted from about 19-30 mg of unsorted bulk tissue. The cohort consisted of patients whose primary liver carcinoma was surgically resected. The CDR3 is 18 residues long. CDR1 is MGHRA, CDR2 YSYEKL, per germline. Trimming cost V 2 bases and J 6 bases, with 24 bases left between them. From about 490 ng of total RNA, TCR beta-specific cDNA was reverse-transcribed using a constant-region primer. Slightly modified ARM-PCR, run as three nested multiplex PCR rounds, produced the TCR beta libraries. The two initial PCR rounds, around 11 cycles each, used TRBV1-TRBV30 forward and C-beta reverse primers. In TCRdb, the multiplex PCR reads were re-called with MiXCR into one record per CDR3 protein. The repertoire consists of some 22,000 distinct CDR3 sequences, with approximately 71% occurring once and the leading ten covering about 32%.

This rearrangement joins TRBV4-1 to TRBJ2-3; D uncertain. Sequenced sample: liver tumor tissue from sampling region 5. Specified subset: tumor region T5, tumor centre. The TCR originated in a woman in her 30s with primary liver carcinoma and hepatitis B virus infection. The CDR3 DNA sequence: TGCGCCAGCAGCCAACTAAGCATGGTAGTTGAAGACCCGGATACGCAGTATTTT. Residues: CASSQLSMVVEDPDTQYF.